This T cell receptor (beta chain) is from a study of blood T cell repertoires in COVID-19. For the study at large: COVID-19 samples collected from the United States, Italy and Spain covered acute and convalescent phases.

Some clones are missing from TCRdb's copy, which holds only in-frame ones; the method was immunoSEQ multiplex PCR. The sample has some 450,000 clones; 70% to 90% are singletons. Unmatched junction bases numbered 10, after V lost 6 bases and J lost 3 bases. CDR3 length: 15 amino acids. The germline V gene has CDR1 MGHDK and CDR2 SYGVNS. Sequencing was done on a sample of peripheral blood. This clonotype was sampled from a young man with COVID-19, enrolled during active disease. The chain combines TRBV25-1 with TRBJ2-7, with 8 positions matching TRBD1. CDR3 nucleotides: TGTGCCAGCAGCGCGGCCGGGACAGGCCGCTACGAGCAGTACTTC. This gives the protein CASSAAGTGRYEQYF.